This T cell receptor beta chain emerged from a study of OX40 agonist ivuxolimab in advanced cancers. Background on the study: Prior anti-PD-1, anti-PD-L1 or anti-CTLA-4 therapy was allowed; 30% to 40% had some.

Germline V lookup: CDR1 MNHEY, CDR2 SVGAGI. V gave up 0 bases and J gave up 6 bases; unmatched junction bases: 1. The CDR3 is 14 residues long. Regarding the study as a whole: Expanded clones were, on average, more numerous in CD8+ T cells than in CD4+. Researchers did not determine the expanded peripheral T cells' antigen specificity.

About this clone itself: Its antigen is currently unknown.

TCRdb keeps only in-frame clones here, not all; method: immunoSEQ multiplex PCR. The data hold about 67,000 clones, with around 87% observed a single time. The sequences come from CD4+ or CD8+ T cells sorted from blood, collected in a trial of the OX40 agonist ivuxolimab. The receptor's source is an adult with an advanced solid tumor such as melanoma, head and neck, liver or kidney cancer. This chain connects TRBV6-5 to TRBJ2-3; 9 bases are a match to TRBD2. DNA of the CDR3: TGTGCCAGCAGTTACTCCCTAGCGGGGGATACGCAGTATTTT. Protein sequence: CASSYSLAGDTQYF.